These T cell receptor beta chains were read from a single sample in a study of CD8 T cells in ankylosing spondylitis. TCRdb itself ran the 5' RACE reads through MiXCR, one entry per CDR3 protein. The sample has under 170,000 distinct CDR3 sequences; roughly 44% are singletons. Source material: synovial fluid, either unsorted or a sorted T cell fraction (not recorded which). The receptors originated from a male donor with ankylosing spondylitis. Each CDR3 is given with its conserved first and last residue. The D gene is left open where the match is weak. Not all rows give a size; the values are once, few, many and, for expanded clones, a class.

abundance: NA; d_gene: NA; j_gene: TRBJ2-2; v_gene: TRBV30; CDR3aa: CAGDEQNTGELFF; CDR3nt: TGTGCCGGGGACGAACAAAACACCGGGGAGCTGTTTTTT
abundance: NA; d_gene: NA; j_gene: TRBJ2-5; v_gene: TRBV7-9; CDR3aa: CASSLKGRETQYF; CDR3nt: TGTGCCAGCAGCTTAAAGGGTCGGGAGACCCAGTACTTC
abundance: few; d_gene: NA; j_gene: TRBJ1-5; v_gene: TRBV28; CDR3aa: CASSLGSRITYSNQPQHF; CDR3nt: TGTGCCAGCAGTTTAGGGAGTCGCATAACTTATAGCAATCAGCCCCAGCATTTT
abundance: NA; d_gene: NA; j_gene: TRBJ2-1; v_gene: TRBV7-9; CDR3aa: CASSRADPRYNEQFF; CDR3nt: TGTGCCAGCAGCCGAGCGGACCCACGATACAATGAGCAGTTCTTC
abundance: NA; d_gene: NA; j_gene: TRBJ1-2; v_gene: TRBV24-1; CDR3aa: CATSDPPGDAGYTF; CDR3nt: TGTGCCACCAGTGATCCCCCCGGGGACGCTGGCTACACCTTC
abundance: NA; d_gene: TRBD2; j_gene: TRBJ2-2; v_gene: TRBV28; CDR3aa: CASSRGEDGELFF; CDR3nt: TGTGCCAGCAGTCGGGGGGAAGACGGGGAGCTGTTTTTT
abundance: NA; d_gene: TRBD1; j_gene: TRBJ2-1; v_gene: TRBV28; CDR3aa: CASGGGTGVHEQFF; CDR3nt: TGTGCCAGCGGGGGAGGGACAGGGGTGCATGAGCAGTTCTTC
abundance: NA; d_gene: NA; j_gene: TRBJ2-7; v_gene: TRBV12-3/TRBV12-4; CDR3aa: CASSRGNYEQYF; CDR3nt: TGTGCCAGCAGCCGAGGAAACTACGAGCAGTACTTC
abundance: many; d_gene: NA; j_gene: TRBJ1-1; v_gene: TRBV12-3/TRBV12-4; CDR3aa: CASSFFLGGDANTEAFF; CDR3nt: TGTGCCAGCAGTTTTTTTTTGGGGGGTGATGCGAACACTGAAGCTTTCTTT
abundance: NA; d_gene: NA; j_gene: TRBJ2-5; v_gene: TRBV4-3; CDR3aa: CASSHYPWTAQETQYF; CDR3nt: TGCGCCAGCAGTCATTATCCCTGGACTGCGCAAGAGACCCAGTACTTC
abundance: NA; d_gene: TRBD2; j_gene: TRBJ2-1; v_gene: TRBV3-1; CDR3aa: CASSQDASGGPRTDEQFF; CDR3nt: TGTGCCAGCAGCCAAGATGCTAGCGGGGGCCCTCGGACCGATGAGCAGTTCTTC
abundance: medium-sized; d_gene: NA; j_gene: TRBJ2-7; v_gene: TRBV29-1; CDR3aa: CSVVALPPYEQYF; CDR3nt: TGCAGCGTTGTAGCTCTTCCCCCCTACGAGCAGTACTTC
abundance: NA; d_gene: TRBD2; j_gene: TRBJ2-5; v_gene: TRBV27; CDR3aa: CASSPWTSGVETQYF; CDR3nt: TGTGCCAGCAGTCCGTGGACTAGCGGGGTTGAGACCCAGTACTTC
abundance: NA; d_gene: NA; j_gene: TRBJ2-1; v_gene: TRBV15; CDR3aa: CATSRVHSPLTPPGSYNEQFF; CDR3nt: TGTGCCACCAGCAGAGTTCACAGCCCTTTAACCCCCCCGGGCTCCTACAATGAGCAGTTCTTC
abundance: few; d_gene: NA; j_gene: TRBJ1-1; v_gene: TRBV6-1; CDR3aa: CASSRDANTEAFF; CDR3nt: TGTGCCAGCAGTCGAGACGCGAACACTGAAGCTTTCTTT
abundance: NA; d_gene: TRBD2; j_gene: TRBJ2-4; v_gene: TRBV11-1; CDR3aa: CASTTGGSGGWDKNIQYF; CDR3nt: TGTGCCAGCACCACTGGTGGTAGCGGGGGCTGGGACAAAAACATTCAGTACTTC
abundance: NA; d_gene: TRBD1; j_gene: TRBJ2-4; v_gene: TRBV6-5; CDR3aa: CASSYRTGWNIQYF; CDR3nt: TGTGCCAGCAGTTACCGGACAGGGTGGAACATTCAGTACTTC
abundance: NA; d_gene: NA; j_gene: TRBJ2-2; v_gene: TRBV12-3/TRBV12-4; CDR3aa: CASSSPWPWNTGELFF; CDR3nt: TGTGCCAGCAGTTCCCCTTGGCCCTGGAACACCGGGGAGCTGTTTTTT
abundance: NA; d_gene: NA; j_gene: TRBJ2-1; v_gene: TRBV15; CDR3aa: CATSSVGGGSEQFF; CDR3nt: TGTGCCACCAGCAGTGTGGGAGGAGGTAGCGAGCAGTTCTTC
abundance: NA; d_gene: TRBD1; j_gene: TRBJ1-1; v_gene: TRBV7-9; CDR3aa: CASSWGAGGLTEAFF; CDR3nt: TGTGCCAGCAGCTGGGGGGCAGGGGGCCTCACTGAAGCTTTCTTT
abundance: few; d_gene: NA; j_gene: TRBJ2-2; v_gene: TRBV4-2; CDR3aa: CASSEMLGHPSNTGELFF; CDR3nt: TGTGCCAGCAGCGAGATGTTGGGACATCCTTCGAACACCGGGGAGCTGTTTTTT
abundance: many; d_gene: NA; j_gene: TRBJ1-5; v_gene: TRBV20-1; CDR3aa: CSASGGAQDNQPQHF; CDR3nt: TGCAGTGCTAGCGGGGGGGCACAGGACAATCAGCCCCAGCATTTT
abundance: once; d_gene: NA; j_gene: TRBJ2-1; v_gene: TRBV7-6; CDR3aa: CASSTPSEGKLNEQFF; CDR3nt: TGTGCCAGCAGCACCCCCTCCGAAGGGAAGTTAAATGAGCAGTTCTTC
abundance: NA; d_gene: NA; j_gene: TRBJ1-1; v_gene: TRBV5-1; CDR3aa: CASSQDENTEAFF; CDR3nt: TGCGCCAGCAGCCAGGACGAGAACACTGAAGCTTTCTTT
abundance: few; d_gene: NA; j_gene: TRBJ2-5; v_gene: TRBV12-3/TRBV12-4; CDR3aa: CASGGPLQETQYF; CDR3nt: TGTGCCAGCGGGGGGCCCCTTCAAGAGACCCAGTACTTC